Shown below are 29 T cell receptor beta chains from a single sample sequenced in a study of cytomegalovirus exposure and HLA in healthy donors. The study ran its PCR with 60 Vbeta and 13 Jbeta primers. The method was immunoSEQ multiplex PCR; TCRdb's version includes in-frame clones alone and lacks a portion of them. The sample lists about 98,000 clones, around 74% seen once, with approximately 1.8% in the top ten. Sequenced sample: PBMCs. The receptors originated from a male donor in good health and CMV-seronegative.

This chain links TRBV5-8 with TRBJ2-5, with a weak D call TRBD1 (6 bases). The CDR3 consists of 14 residues. V lost 2 bases and J lost 12, with 20 bases in between. Germline V gene data show CDR1 as SGHTS and CDR2 as YDEGEE. CDR3 loop: CASSFVSRGWVEYF. CDR3 nucleotides: TGTGCCAGCAGCTTTGTGAGCAGGGGTTGGGTGGAGTACTTC.

The chain carries TRBV29-1 and TRBJ2-2; D remains unclear. The germline V gene encodes CDR1 SQVTM and CDR2 ANQGSEA. The CDR3 consists of 10 residues. The V end lost 7 bases, the J end lost 5 bases, and 5 bases lay between the germline ends. CDR3 coding DNA: TGCAGCGCAAAAACCGGGGAGCTGTTTTTT. Amino acid sequence: CSAKTGELFF.

In DNA form, the CDR3 reads TGTGCCAGCAGCCCTACACGATGGGGAGGCACAGATACGCAGTATTTT. Translation gives CASSPTRWGGTDTQYF. The chain couples TRBV14 to TRBJ2-3; D is perhaps TRBD2 (5 bases). The CDR3 runs 16 residues. With 4 bases removed from V and 1 base from J, the gap between germline ends came to 15 bases. Germline-derived CDR1 and CDR2 are SGHDN and FVKESK.

V gene TRBV7-8 combines with J gene TRBJ2-5; no reliable D call. This CDR3 has 14 residues. V was shortened by 0 bases and J by 2 bases, with 7 bases between the two germline ends. Germline-derived CDR1 and CDR2 are SGHVS and FQNEAQ. The CDR3 spells CASSLASRQETQYF. The CDR3 nucleotides are TGTGCCAGCAGCTTAGCGTCCAGGCAAGAGACCCAGTACTTC.

Many counts were recorded for this clone. This chain's CDR3 is CASSFMTGGETQYF. The CDR3 DNA is TGTGCCAGCAGCTTTATGACAGGGGGAGAGACCCAGTACTTC. This chain uses TRBV7-2 with TRBJ2-5, with TRBD1 matching over 9 bases. V shed 3 bases and J 4 bases; nucleotides not matched to a gene: 3. The CDR3 extends over 14 amino acids. CDR1 is SGHTA and CDR2 is FQGNSA in the germline V gene.

V usage is TRBV28 and J usage is TRBJ2-4; tentatively, D is TRBD2 (5 bases). Deletions cut 1 base from V and 0 bases from J, with 16 bases between. Germline V lookup: CDR1 MDHEN, CDR2 SYDVKM. The CDR3 covers 18 residues. The chain's CDR3 is CASSLSRESILAKNIQYF. In nucleotides, the CDR3 is TGTGCCAGCAGTTTATCGAGGGAGAGCATCCTAGCCAAAAACATTCAGTACTTC.

This chain joins TRBV19 and TRBJ2-6; 10 bases align to TRBD1. This CDR3 region has 18 residues. Germline V gives CDR1 LNHDA, CDR2 SQIVND (reference sequence). Unmatched junction bases numbered 10, after V lost 4 bases and J lost 4 bases. CDR3 sequence (DNA): TGTGCCAGTAGTACCGGACAGGGGGTGATCTCCGGGGCCAACGTCCTGACTTTC. This encodes CASSTGQGVISGANVLTF.

This clone occurred a few times. The chain combines TRBV10-3 with TRBJ1-1; D is uncertain. Germline V lookup: CDR1 ENHRY, CDR2 SYGVKD. V was shortened by 3 bases and J by 0 bases, with 8 bases between the two germline ends. The length of the CDR3 is 14 residues. The CDR3 nucleotides read TGTGCCATCAGTGACCCGGGAATGAACACTGAAGCTTTCTTT. Its protein product is CAISDPGMNTEAFF.

The chain has TRBV30 and TRBJ1-2, with 7 positions matching TRBD1. In germline, CDR1 is GTSNPN, CDR2 SVGIG (reference sequence). Trimming took 0 bases from V and 7 from J; bases not matched to a gene: 11. This CDR3 region has 15 residues. In nucleotides, the CDR3 is TGTGCCTGGAGTGTGGCTTCAGGGGGAAAGGGTGGCTACACCTTC. It codes for CAWSVASGGKGGYTF.

This clone was counted a few times. V usage is TRBV7-2 and J usage is TRBJ2-2; D not resolved. Deletions cut 5 bases from V and 1 base from J, with 11 bases between. Germline V gene lookup returns CDR1 SGHTA and CDR2 FQGNSA. This CDR3 comprises 15 residues. The DNA of the CDR3 is TGTGCCAGCAGCCCCCAACCGCGGAACACCGGGGAGCTGTTTTTT. Its protein is CASSPQPRNTGELFF.

V is TRBV30 and J is TRBJ2-1, with D possibly TRBD2 on 6 matching bases. This CDR3 contains 12 residues. CDR1 GTSNPN and CDR2 SVGIG come from the germline V gene (reference sequence). V lost 2 bases to trimming and J lost 7 bases, with 9 bases between them. Here the CDR3 DNA reads TGTGCCTGGAGTTCGGGGAGGAATGAGCAGTTCTTC. Protein: CAWSSGRNEQFF.

The chain couples TRBV5-8 to TRBJ1-2; D is unclear. The length of the CDR3 is 13 residues. Per the germline V gene, CDR1 is SGHTS and CDR2 is YDEGEE. The ends were cut back, 4 bases at V and 7 bases at J, with 14 bases in the middle. The CDR3 sequence is CASSLGRAGGYTF. CDR3 bases: TGTGCCAGCAGCCTTGGCAGAGCGGGTGGCTACACCTTC.

The chain combines TRBV19 with TRBJ1-5; TRBD1 agrees at 8 bases. Per the germline V gene, CDR1 is LNHDA and CDR2 is SQIVND (reference sequence). The CDR3 covers 17 residues. Losses at the gene ends were 2 bases for V and 3 bases for J; bases not matched to a gene: 9. The CDR3 reads CASSILPGQGLNQPQHF. CDR3 DNA sequence: TGTGCCAGTAGTATACTTCCCGGACAGGGCCTCAATCAGCCCCAGCATTTT. Full variable domain (rest looked up from reference TRBV19 and TRBJ1-5): DGGITQSPKYLFRKEGQNVTLSCEQNLNHDAMYWYRQDPGQGLRLIYYSQIVNDFQKGDIAEGYSVSREKKESFPLTVTSAQKNPTAFYLCASSILPGQGLNQPQHFGDGTRLSIL.

The CDR3 protein is CASSSPGRQQYF. The CDR3 DNA reads as TGTGCCAGCAGTTCCCCAGGTCGCCAGCAGTACTTC. V and J are TRBV27 and TRBJ2-7; D unclear. Trimming took 4 bases from V and 8 from J, leaving 12 bases between them. Germline V gives CDR1 MNHEY, CDR2 SMNVEV (reference sequence). The CDR3 spans 12 residues.

This chain connects TRBV27 to TRBJ1-5; possible D gene TRBD1, 6 bases. Germline V CDR1 and CDR2: MNHEY, SMNVEV (reference sequence). V was trimmed by 5 bases and J by 3 bases, leaving 11 bases between them. This CDR3 has 14 amino acids. The CDR3 DNA reads as TGTGCCAGCAGTGCTGACAGGAACAATCAGCCCCAGCATTTT. It yields the protein CASSADRNNQPQHF.

This clone was seen only a few times. V gene TRBV7-2 combines with J gene TRBJ2-3; 8 nucleotides align to TRBD1. Germline V gene lookup returns CDR1 SGHTA and CDR2 FQGNSA. Trimming removed 1 base from V and 2 bases from J; junction bases left unmatched: 8. The CDR3 consists of 17 residues. In DNA, the CDR3 is TGTGCCAGCAGCTTAGAACGGACAGGGCCCTTCACAGATACGCAGTATTTT. It yields the protein CASSLERTGPFTDTQYF.

The chain joins TRBV25-1 to TRBJ2-5, with 7 bases lining up with TRBD2. The J segment lost 4 bases and the V segment lost 1 base, leaving 9 bases of the junction unmatched. Germline assignment: CDR1 MGHDK and CDR2 SYGVNS. CDR3 size: 16 residues. This CDR3 reads CASSEWGGEPGETQYF. For the CDR3, the DNA is TGTGCCAGCAGTGAATGGGGGGGGGAACCTGGAGAGACCCAGTACTTC.

The table lists this clone with a count of one. CDR3 bases: TGTGCCAGCAGTTTAACGAGTGTCGGCGAGCAGTACTTC. Amino acids: CASSLTSVGEQYF. V usage is TRBV28 and J usage is TRBJ2-7; D unclear. This CDR3 comprises 13 residues. Germline loops: CDR1 MDHEN, CDR2 SYDVKM. V gave up 2 bases and J gave up 6 bases, with 11 bases separating them. Full variable domain (outside the CDR3, taken from reference TRBV28 and TRBJ2-7): DVKVTQSSRYLVKRTGEKVFLECVQDMDHENMFWYRQDPGLGLRLIYFSYDVKMKEKGDIPEGYSVSREKKERFSLILESASTNQTSMYLCASSLTSVGEQYFGPGTRLTVT.

This clone was detected once. The chain links TRBV15 to TRBJ2-5, with 7 bases that match TRBD1. The CDR3 runs to 14 residues. Germline V gives CDR1 LNHNV, CDR2 YYDKDF (reference sequence). The V segment lost 6 bases and the J segment 0 bases; nucleotides outside the gene matches: 4. CDR3 amino acids: CATRAGGNQETQYF. CDR3 nucleotide sequence: TGTGCCACCAGGGCAGGGGGTAACCAAGAGACCCAGTACTTC.

The V and J genes are TRBV7-9 and TRBJ1-2; D gene unclear. The V gene lost 1 base and the J gene lost 4 bases, with 7 bases spanning the gap. Germline V gene sequence: CDR1 SEHNR, CDR2 FQNEAQ (reference sequence). CDR3 length: 13 amino acids. CDR3 nucleotide sequence: TGTGCCAGCAGCTTAGTTGGGCCCTATGGCTACACCTTC. Translating gives CASSLVGPYGYTF.

This clone appeared a few times. This chain uses TRBV2 with TRBJ2-7; 9 nucleotides align to TRBD1. J lost 0 bases, V lost 5 bases, and 5 bases had no gene match. CDR1 and CDR2 from the germline V gene are SNHLY and FYNNEI. This CDR3 spans 15 amino acids. CDR3 amino acids: CASSRTGANSYEQYF. CDR3 nucleotide sequence: TGTGCCAGCAGTAGGACAGGGGCCAACTCCTACGAGCAGTACTTC.

This clone came up once. The chain joins TRBV7-2 to TRBJ2-2, with 9 positions matching TRBD1. Germline loops: CDR1 SGHTA, CDR2 FQGNSA. The CDR3 covers 16 residues. The V and J ends lost 5 bases and 3 bases, in that order; junction bases with no gene match: 7. In DNA form, the CDR3 reads TGTGCCAGCAGCCCCCGGGACAGGGTACACACCGGGGAGCTGTTTTTT. It specifies CASSPRDRVHTGELFF.

The chain couples TRBV6-5 to TRBJ1-3, with D perhaps TRBD1 (5 bases). There are 15 residues in the CDR3. The V gene's germline CDR1 is MNHEY and CDR2 SVGAGI. V gave up 7 bases and J gave up 0 bases, with 13 bases separating them. The CDR3 here is CASTRGGDSGNTIYF. For the CDR3, the DNA is TGTGCCAGCACCCGGGGGGGGGACTCTGGAAACACCATATATTTT.

The rearrangement links TRBV11-1 to TRBJ2-2, with D unresolved. CDR1 and CDR2 (germline): SGHAT, FQDESV (reference sequence). The CDR3 loop spans 16 amino acids. The ends were cut back, 1 base at V and 1 base at J, with 10 bases in the middle. The CDR3 here is CASSLVHSGNTGELFF. CDR3 DNA: TGTGCCAGCAGCTTAGTACATTCGGGGAACACCGGGGAGCTGTTTTTT.

The table lists this clone with a few counts. The CDR3 here is CASSLGQLNEKFF. For the CDR3, the DNA is TGTGCCAGCAGCCTAGGACAGCTCAATGAAAAGTTCTTC. This rearrangement joins TRBV5-4 to TRBJ2-1; D may be TRBD1 (6 bases). This CDR3 spans 13 amino acids. V lost 4 bases and J 14 bases, leaving 19 bases between the germline ends. Per the germline V gene, CDR1 is SGHNT and CDR2 is YYREEE (reference sequence).

Here the CDR3 DNA reads TGTGCCTGGTCTGTGGTAGCGGGAGGAGGTGAGCAGTTCTTC. Translation: CAWSVVAGGGEQFF. This chain uses TRBV30 with TRBJ2-1, with TRBD2 matching over 10 bases. The V gene end was trimmed by 5 bases and the J gene end by 9 bases; junction bases not matched to a gene: 10. Germline V gives CDR1 GTSNPN, CDR2 SVGIG (reference sequence). The CDR3 has 14 amino acids.

V usage is TRBV29-1 and J usage is TRBJ1-2; D remains ambiguous. Germline V gene sequence: CDR1 SQVTM, CDR2 ANQGSEA. Trimming shortened V by 2 bases and J by 4 bases, and 8 bases separated the two germline ends. This CDR3 has 12 amino acids. The CDR3 reads CSVELGTYGYTF. For the CDR3, the DNA is TGCAGCGTTGAACTCGGTACCTATGGCTACACCTTC.

The table lists this clone with a count of one. The rearrangement links TRBV6-1 to TRBJ1-5, with D uncertain. The CDR3 contains 14 residues. Trimming cost V 7 bases and J 4 bases, with 14 bases left between them. Germline CDR1 MNHNS, CDR2 SASEGT. The CDR3 bases are TGTGCCAGCACCGTTGACAATCCTAATCAGCCCCAGCATTTT. It is translated as CASTVDNPNQPQHF.

The chain's CDR3 is CASSFRLAVSSYNEQFF. CDR3 nucleotide sequence: TGTGCCAGCAGCTTTCGGCTAGCGGTAAGCTCCTACAATGAGCAGTTCTTC. V gene TRBV5-5 combines with J gene TRBJ2-1; 7 nucleotides align to TRBD2. Germline values: CDR1 SGHKS, CDR2 YYEKEE (reference sequence). This CDR3 is 17 amino acids long. V lost 2 bases to trimming and J lost 0 bases; unmatched junction nucleotides: 8.